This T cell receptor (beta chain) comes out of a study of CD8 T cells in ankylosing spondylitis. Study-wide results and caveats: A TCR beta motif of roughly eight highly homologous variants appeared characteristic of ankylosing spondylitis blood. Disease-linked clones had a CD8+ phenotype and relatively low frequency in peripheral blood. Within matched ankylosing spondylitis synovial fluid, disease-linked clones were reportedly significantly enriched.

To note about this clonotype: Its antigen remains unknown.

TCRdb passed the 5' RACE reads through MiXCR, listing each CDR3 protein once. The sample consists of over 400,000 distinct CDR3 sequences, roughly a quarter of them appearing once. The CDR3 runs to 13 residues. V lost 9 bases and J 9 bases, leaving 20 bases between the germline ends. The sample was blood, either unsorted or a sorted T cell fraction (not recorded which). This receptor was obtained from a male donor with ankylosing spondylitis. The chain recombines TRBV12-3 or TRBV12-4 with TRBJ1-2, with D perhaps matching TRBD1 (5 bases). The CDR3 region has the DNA TGTGCCAGTCACCATAGTTTCCGGGGCAGCTACACCTTC. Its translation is CASHHSFRGSYTF.